One and the same sample provided the 14 T cell receptor beta chains below, sequenced in a study of T cell responses to AZD1222 COVID-19 vaccine. Profiling relied on immunoSEQ multiplex PCR, and the TCRdb table lists in-frame clones only, not all of them. The sample records tens of thousands of clones, 70% to 90% being singletons. The input for sequencing was peripheral blood, taken on day 0 of AZD1222 vaccination. Source of these receptors: an adult in good health.

The chain uses TRBV14 and TRBJ1-2, with 9 nucleotides matching TRBD1. The CDR3 extends over 13 amino acids. After removal of 4 bases from V and 6 bases from J, the junction contained 3 bases not matched to a gene. Germline CDR1 SGHDN, CDR2 FVKESK. The CDR3 loop reads CASSPGQGHGYTF. The DNA for the CDR3 is TGTGCCAGCAGCCCCGGACAGGGGCATGGCTACACCTTC.

V usage is TRBV18 and J usage is TRBJ2-1; D tentatively fits TRBD1 or TRBD2 (6 bases each). Germline V gene lookup returns CDR1 KGHSH and CDR2 LQKENI. The CDR3 totals 15 residues. V was trimmed by 6 bases and J by 10 bases, leaving 22 bases between them. The CDR3 bases are TGTGCCAGCTCCGGGAGCTCACAAACCCAGGGGGAGCAGTTCTTC. Its translation is CASSGSSQTQGEQFF. Based on the CDR3 plus reference TRBV18 and TRBJ2-1, the full variable domain is NAGVMQNPRHLVRRRGQEARLRCSPMKGHSHVYWYRQLPEEGLKFMVYLQKENIIDESGMPKERFSAEFPKEGPSILRIQQVVRGDSAAYFCASSGSSQTQGEQFFGPGTRLTVL.

A single count supports this clone. The genes are TRBV11-2 and TRBJ2-7; no firm D call. Trimming left V 1 base short and J 0 bases short, with 7 bases between. CDR3 size: 14 residues. Germline-derived CDR1 and CDR2 are SGHAT and FQNNGV. The CDR3 spells CASSLGVTSYEQYF. The CDR3 coding sequence is TGTGCCAGCAGCTTAGGAGTAACCTCCTACGAGCAGTACTTC.

The chain uses TRBV3-1 (or the pseudogene TRBV3-2) and TRBJ1-2; unclear D gene. Trimming shortened V by 0 bases and J by 2 bases, and 7 bases separated the two germline ends. The CDR3 sequence is 14 residues long. Germline lookup yields CDR1 LGHDT and CDR2 YNNKEL (reference sequence). In DNA form, the CDR3 reads TGTGCCAGCAGCCAAGACTTGGGGAACTATGGCTACACCTTC. It codes for CASSQDLGNYGYTF.

The chain combines TRBV6-5 with TRBJ1-5; 11 nucleotides line up with TRBD1. Looked up from germline, CDR1 is MNHEY and CDR2 is SVGAGI. Trimming removed 7 bases from V and 0 bases from J; junction bases left unmatched: 2. The CDR3 totals 15 residues. CDR3 DNA: TGTGCCAGCAAAGGGACAGGGGGTAGCAATCAGCCCCAGCATTTT. Translating it yields CASKGTGGSNQPQHF.

This clone was seen only a few times. This chain uses TRBV6-5 with TRBJ1-1; D is unclear. Trimming left V 5 bases short and J 3 bases short, with 13 bases between. This CDR3 spans 14 amino acids. The germline V gene has CDR1 MNHEY and CDR2 SVGAGI. The chain's CDR3 is CASSIVSADTEAFF. CDR3 bases: TGTGCCAGCAGTATTGTTTCGGCCGACACTGAAGCTTTCTTT.

This clone was observed a single time. The rearrangement uses TRBV5-6 and TRBJ1-5; D unresolved. The germline gives CDR1 SGHDT, CDR2 YYEEEE. V lost 0 bases to trimming and J lost 3 bases, with 10 bases between them. The CDR3 consists of 15 residues. CDR3 sequence reads: CASSLGGSANQPQHF. The CDR3 bases are TGTGCCAGCAGCTTGGGAGGATCTGCCAATCAGCCCCAGCATTTT.

CDR3 loop: CASSLEGVGYTF. The DNA of the CDR3 is TGTGCCAGCAGCTTAGAAGGGGTGGGCTACACCTTC. The chain has TRBV7-9 and TRBJ1-2; perhaps TRBD1 as D (5 bases). The germline gives CDR1 SEHNR, CDR2 FQNEAQ (reference sequence). This CDR3 has 12 amino acids. V was clipped by 1 base and J by 8 bases, with 8 bases between them.

CDR3 bases: TGTGCCAGCTCAATACAGACAGGTCGGAGCACTGAAGCTTTCTTT. Translating it yields CASSIQTGRSTEAFF. The rearrangement links TRBV18 to TRBJ1-1, with a possible D match to TRBD1 (6 bases). The germline gives CDR1 KGHSH, CDR2 LQKENI. V was cut by 5 bases and J by 4 bases, with 17 bases left in between. There are 15 residues in the CDR3.

The chain joins TRBV27 to TRBJ1-4, with D possibly matching TRBD1 (6 bases). V was pared by 2 bases and J by 10 bases, with 14 bases between. CDR3 length equals 14 residues. CDR1 and CDR2 (germline): MNHEY, SMNVEV (reference sequence). The CDR3 DNA is TGTGCCAGCAGTTTAAAAGGGGGGAGGGGAAAACTGTTTTTT. This translates into CASSLKGGRGKLFF. The full variable domain, its missing parts supplied by reference TRBV27 and TRBJ1-4, is EAQVTQNPRYLITVTGKKLTVTCSQNMNHEYMSWYRQDPGLGLRQIYYSMNVEVTDKGDVPEGYKVSRKEKRNFPLILESPSPNQTSLYFCASSLKGGRGKLFFGSGTQLSVL.

The chain couples TRBV6-5 to TRBJ2-7; 8 bases line up with TRBD1. The CDR3 sequence is 14 residues long. Germline values: CDR1 MNHEY, CDR2 SVGAGI. V lost 4 bases, J lost 1 base, and 3 bases stayed unmatched. The CDR3 region has the DNA TGTGCCAGCAGTTCAGACAGGGGTTCCTACGAGCAGTACTTC. Protein: CASSSDRGSYEQYF.

The chain links TRBV7-9 to TRBJ1-2; D gene uncertain. Germline V gene data show CDR1 as SEHNR and CDR2 as FQNEAQ (reference sequence). This CDR3 is built from 13 residues. With 5 bases removed from V and 5 bases from J, the gap between germline ends came to 12 bases. The CDR3: CASSHDLGYGYTF. CDR3 DNA: TGTGCCAGCAGCCACGATTTAGGGTATGGCTACACCTTC.

This clone was observed once. This chain connects TRBV7-3 to TRBJ2-7; D not resolved. The germline CDR1 and CDR2 sequences are SGHTA and FQGTGA. The CDR3 contains 15 residues. Trimming stripped 1 base from V and 7 bases from J, with 17 bases between. The DNA of the CDR3 is TGTGCCAGCAGCTTAAGCGGAGTCGACACCGGGGAGCAGTACTTC. Protein: CASSLSGVDTGEQYF.

The J gene is TRBJ2-2, the V gene TRBV10-2, with TRBD2 as a possible D gene (5 bases). The CDR3 sequence is 17 residues long. Germline V CDR1 and CDR2: WSHSY, SAAADI. Trimming cost V 7 bases and J 5 bases, with 23 bases left between them. In DNA, the CDR3 is TGCGCCAGCACCCGACGCCTCTCCACACGGGGTACCGGGGAGCTGTTTTTT. This translates into CASTRRLSTRGTGELFF.